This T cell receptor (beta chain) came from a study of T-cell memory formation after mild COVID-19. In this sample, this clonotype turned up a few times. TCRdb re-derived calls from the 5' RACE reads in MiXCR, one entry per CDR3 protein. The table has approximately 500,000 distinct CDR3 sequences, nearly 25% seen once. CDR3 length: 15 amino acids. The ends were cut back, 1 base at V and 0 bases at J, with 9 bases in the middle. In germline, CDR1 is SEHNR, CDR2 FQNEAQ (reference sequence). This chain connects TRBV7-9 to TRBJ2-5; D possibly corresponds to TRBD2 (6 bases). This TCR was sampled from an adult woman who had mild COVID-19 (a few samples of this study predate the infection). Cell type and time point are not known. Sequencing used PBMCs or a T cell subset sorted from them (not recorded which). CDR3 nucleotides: TGTGCCAGCAGCTTAGGTCGGGACTACCAAGAGACCCAGTACTTC. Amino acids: CASSLGRDYQETQYF.